A selection of T cell receptor beta chains follows, all from one sample in a study of blood T cells in healthy people across ages. Each CDR3 protein gets one entry after TCRdb re-called the 5' RACE reads with MiXCR. The table records more than 650,000 distinct CDR3 sequences, more than 25% of them present only once. These data also featured in a second study, about T cells of mothers and their children.

The sequenced sample consisted of blood. The receptors come from a boy aged 5-17 years in good health. Each CDR3 is given with its conserved first and last residue. D genes are given only for firm matches. Only part of the rows carry a size: once, few, many, or a class if the clone is expanded.

NA | TRBJ2-4 | NA | TRBV5-5 | CASSFSGGTKNIQYF | TGTGCCAGCAGCTTTTCCGGGGGAACCAAAAACATTCAGTACTTC
NA | TRBJ2-5 | NA | TRBV20-1 | CSARAGWVGETQYF | TGCAGTGCTAGAGCCGGGTGGGTGGGAGAGACCCAGTACTTC
few | TRBJ2-1 | NA | TRBV5-1 | CASSSPGLSSSYNEQFF | TGCGCCAGCAGCTCCCCGGGACTCTCCAGCTCCTACAATGAGCAGTTCTTC
few | TRBJ2-4 | NA | TRBV2 | CASGSPPQLHSGNIQYF | TGTGCCAGCGGCAGTCCCCCACAACTTCATTCAGGAAACATTCAGTACTTC
NA | TRBJ2-7 | NA | TRBV3-1 | CASSETGPREQYF | TGTGCCAGCAGCGAGACCGGGCCGAGGGAGCAGTACTTC
NA | TRBJ2-5 | TRBD2 | TRBV20-1 | CSANKRGAQETQYF | TGCAGTGCTAACAAGCGGGGGGCGCAAGAGACCCAGTACTTC
few | TRBJ2-2 | TRBD2 | TRBV28 | CASTWLGGAATGELFF | TGTGCCAGCACCTGGCTCGGGGGGGCGGCCACCGGGGAGCTGTTTTTT
few | TRBJ2-4 | NA | TRBV2 | CASSEWVAPKNIQYF | TGTGCCAGCAGTGAATGGGTAGCACCCAAAAACATTCAGTACTTC
NA | TRBJ2-5 | NA | TRBV20-1 | CSATLEGTAQYF | TGCAGTGCTACCTTGGAGGGTACGGCCCAGTACTTC
few | TRBJ2-5 | TRBD1 | TRBV12-3/TRBV12-4 | CASSPYRGWETQYF | TGTGCCAGCAGTCCCTACAGGGGCTGGGAGACCCAGTACTTC
NA | TRBJ2-7 | NA | TRBV5-5 | CASSFRPGPETYEQYF | TGTGCCAGCAGCTTTAGGCCGGGCCCCGAGACCTACGAGCAGTACTTC
once | TRBJ1-1 | NA | TRBV20-1 | CSARANTEAFF | TGCAGTGCTAGAGCAAACACTGAAGCTTTCTTT
NA | TRBJ1-5 | NA | TRBV19 | CASSISGRRGGNQPQHF | TGTGCCAGTAGTATCTCAGGACGCCGAGGTGGCAATCAGCCCCAGCATTTT
NA | TRBJ1-1 | NA | TRBV2 | CAGRTGTSNTEAFF | TGTGCCGGCAGAACAGGGACGAGTAACACTGAAGCTTTCTTT
NA | TRBJ2-5 | NA | TRBV28 | CASNRVGQQETQYF | TGTGCCAGCAACCGCGTCGGACAGCAAGAGACCCAGTACTTC